The source of this TCR beta chain is a study of shared clonotypes between healthy human individuals. Study context: CD8 memory received one plate per donor, CD8 naive two, CD4 memory three and CD4 naive three.

Some clones are missing from TCRdb's copy, which holds only in-frame ones; the method was immunoSEQ multiplex PCR. The table records 1.6 million or so clones, approximately 98.5% of them present only once. Study-wide results and limits: The naive CD4 repertoires of a few donors were compared, and around 4.7% of clonotypes were shared.

In regard to this clone: The target antigen is unknown.

The length of the CDR3 is 18 residues. Germline CDR1 is KGHSH and CDR2 is LQKENI. V lost 3 bases and J lost 3; bases outside the gene matches: 7. The clonotype comes from a man aged 25 to 45 in good health. The sample taken for sequencing was naive CD4+ T cells sorted from blood. Stated subset: CD45RA+ positively selected. The V gene is TRBV18, the J gene TRBJ2-2; 13 nucleotides align to TRBD2. CDR3 sequence reads: CASSPRPTSGRDTGELFF. CDR3 DNA sequence: TGTGCCAGCTCACCCCGCCCTACTAGCGGGAGGGACACCGGGGAGCTGTTTTTT.